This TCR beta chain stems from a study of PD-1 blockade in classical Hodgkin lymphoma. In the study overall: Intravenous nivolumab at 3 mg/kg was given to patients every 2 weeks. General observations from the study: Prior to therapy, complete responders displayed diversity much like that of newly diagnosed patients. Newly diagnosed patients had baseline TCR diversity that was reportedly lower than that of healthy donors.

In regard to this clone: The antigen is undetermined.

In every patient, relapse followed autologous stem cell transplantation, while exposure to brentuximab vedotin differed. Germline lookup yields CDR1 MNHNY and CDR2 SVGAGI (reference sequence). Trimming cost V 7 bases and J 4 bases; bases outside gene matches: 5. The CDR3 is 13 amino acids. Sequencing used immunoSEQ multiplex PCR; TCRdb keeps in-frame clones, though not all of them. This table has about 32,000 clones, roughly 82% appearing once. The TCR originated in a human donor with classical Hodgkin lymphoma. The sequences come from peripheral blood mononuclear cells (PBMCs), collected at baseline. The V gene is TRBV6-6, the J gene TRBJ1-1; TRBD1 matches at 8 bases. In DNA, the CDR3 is TGTGCCAGCACGAGTACAGGGGGCACTGAAGCTTTCTTT. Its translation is CASTSTGGTEAFF.